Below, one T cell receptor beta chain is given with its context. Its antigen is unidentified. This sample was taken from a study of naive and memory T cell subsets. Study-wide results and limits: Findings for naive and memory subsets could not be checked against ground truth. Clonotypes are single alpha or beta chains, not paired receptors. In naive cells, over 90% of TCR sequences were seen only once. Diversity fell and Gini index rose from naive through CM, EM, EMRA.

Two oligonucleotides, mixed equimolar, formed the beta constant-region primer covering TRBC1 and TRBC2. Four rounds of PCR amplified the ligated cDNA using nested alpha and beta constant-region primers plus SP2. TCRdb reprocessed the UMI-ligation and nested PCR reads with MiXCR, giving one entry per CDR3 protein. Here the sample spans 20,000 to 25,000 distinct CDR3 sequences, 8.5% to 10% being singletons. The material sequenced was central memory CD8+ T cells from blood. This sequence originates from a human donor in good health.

CDR3 bases: TGCAGCGTTAGGTCGGGAGGCTACGAGCAGTACTTC. Its protein product is CSVRSGGYEQYF. This chain links TRBV29-1 with TRBJ2-7; 7 nucleotides agree with TRBD2. Germline V gene sequence: CDR1 SQVTM, CDR2 ANQGSEA. V shed 5 bases, J shed 3 bases, and the junction held 4 bases outside the gene matches. This CDR3 has 12 residues.